A single sample is the source of the 9 T cell receptor beta chains below, sequenced in a study of blood T cell repertoires in COVID-19. Clones were sequenced by immunoSEQ multiplex PCR, and TCRdb holds only the in-frame ones, with some missing. Of a few hundred thousand clones detected, 70% to 90% appear once; the ten largest clones hold around 3%. Sequencing was done on a sample of peripheral blood. The receptors shown here come from a man aged 18 to 30 with active or convalescent COVID-19.

The chain carries TRBV3-1 (or the pseudogene TRBV3-2) and TRBJ2-7; 8 nucleotides line up with TRBD1. The CDR3 extends over 16 amino acids. V trimming: 4 bases; J trimming: 3 bases; junction bases outside the gene matches: 11. Germline V gene data show CDR1 as LGHDT and CDR2 as YNNKEL (reference sequence). The CDR3 region is CASSPDPDRADYEQYF. CDR3 coding DNA: TGTGCCAGCAGCCCGGACCCGGACAGGGCGGACTACGAGCAGTACTTC.

The rearrangement links TRBV7-8 to TRBJ1-1; TRBD1 is a possible D gene (5 bases). CDR1 and CDR2 (germline): SGHVS, FQNEAQ. Trimming shortened V by 1 base and J by 3 bases, and 12 bases separated the two germline ends. The CDR3 runs 15 residues. The CDR3 here is CASSLVQGGYTEAFF. The DNA of the CDR3 is TGTGCCAGCAGCTTAGTGCAGGGAGGGTACACTGAAGCTTTCTTT.

The chain links TRBV6-6 to TRBJ2-7; 7 bases are a match to TRBD1. CDR3 length: 18 amino acids. Losses at the gene ends were 5 bases for V and 0 bases for J; bases not matched to a gene: 16. The germline V gene encodes CDR1 MNHNY and CDR2 SVGAGI (reference sequence). Written as DNA, the CDR3 is TGTGCCAGCAGTCGGGACAGAACCCTTACAAGGAGCTCCTACGAGCAGTACTTC. It specifies CASSRDRTLTRSSYEQYF.

V is TRBV10-2 and J is TRBJ1-1; 7 nucleotides match TRBD1. This CDR3 spans 16 amino acids. Germline V lookup: CDR1 WSHSY, CDR2 SAAADI. After removal of 6 bases from V and 2 bases from J, the junction contained 12 bases not matched to a gene. The CDR3 protein is CASRRGTTGSNTEAFF. The CDR3 coding sequence is TGCGCCAGCAGAAGAGGGACGACAGGGTCAAACACTGAAGCTTTCTTT.

This clone was seen once. J is TRBJ2-1 and V is TRBV15; the D is unclear. Trimming shortened V by 1 base and J by 4 bases, and 11 bases separated the two germline ends. The CDR3 contains 15 residues. Germline CDR1 is LNHNV and CDR2 is YYDKDF (reference sequence). CDR3 residues: CATSRGSWSYNEQFF. Here the CDR3 DNA reads TGTGCCACCAGCAGAGGGAGCTGGTCATACAATGAGCAGTTCTTC.

V gene TRBV28 combines with J gene TRBJ2-3, with D possibly being TRBD2 (6 bases). Trimming cost V 4 bases and J 4 bases, with 18 bases left between them. The CDR3 has 16 amino acids. Germline CDR1 is MDHEN and CDR2 is SYDVKM. The CDR3 coding sequence is TGTGCCAGCAGTTCGGGCGGGGCTTTCCCGGCAGATACGCAGTATTTT. It specifies CASSSGGAFPADTQYF.

The chain's CDR3 is CASSLTRTSGTYEQYF. CDR3 in DNA: TGTGCCAGCAGCTTAACCCGGACTAGCGGAACCTACGAGCAGTACTTC. V gene TRBV7-3 combines with J gene TRBJ2-7, with 10 bases identical to TRBD2. CDR1 SGHTA and CDR2 FQGTGA come from the germline V gene. J lost 2 bases, V lost 0 bases, and 4 bases had no gene match. The CDR3 extends over 16 amino acids. The full variable domain, with the rest looked up from reference TRBV7-3 and TRBJ2-7, is GAGVSQTPSNKVTEKGKYVELRCDPISGHTALYWYRQSLGQGPEFLIYFQGTGAADDSGLPNDRFFAVRPEGSVSTLKIQRTERGDSAVYLCASSLTRTSGTYEQYFGPGTRLTVT.

This sequence joins TRBV10-1 and TRBJ2-1; 8 bases align to TRBD2. The V gene end was trimmed by 5 bases and the J gene end by 9 bases; junction bases not matched to a gene: 9. This CDR3 contains 14 residues. Germline V gives CDR1 WNHNN, CDR2 SYGVQD (reference sequence). Here the CDR3 reads CASSTGTREGEQFF. For the CDR3, the DNA is TGCGCCAGCAGTACCGGGACCCGGGAGGGTGAGCAGTTCTTC.

This clone was detected a few times. V usage is TRBV6-2 or TRBV6-3 and J usage is TRBJ2-6; D is possibly TRBD1 (6 bases). CDR3 length equals 16 residues. Trimming removed 5 bases at V and 0 bases at J, with 11 bases between. The germline V gene encodes CDR1 MNHEY and CDR2 SVGEGT. CDR3 nucleotides: TGTGCCAGCAGTCCGGGACAAAGCTCTGGGGCCAACGTCCTGACTTTC. Translation: CASSPGQSSGANVLTF.